This T cell receptor (beta chain) was obtained from a study of molecular identifiers for immune sequencing clone quantification. This clonotype was recorded at least ten times. Its antigen is unidentified. V dropped 0 bases and J dropped 0 bases, with 12 bases sitting between them. The CDR3 contains 17 residues. CDR1 MNHEY and CDR2 SVGAGI come from the germline V gene. Sorting defined naive CD8 T cells as CD8+CD4-CCR7+CD45RA+. Generation of bulk TCR libraries relied on previously described methods and listed TCR primers. Using its own MiXCR run on the PCR reads, TCRdb lists one record per CDR3 protein. The sample has 90,000 or so distinct CDR3 sequences; approximately 25% are singletons. Study-wide results and caveats: Same-barcode identical TCR molecules could make highly expanded clones look smaller than they are. Clones carrying above 20 RNA copies accounted for over 97% of effector molecules, under 1% in naive cells.

This sequence was found in a human donor in good health. Some libraries in this study had Jurkat cell RNA spiked in. The sequenced sample consisted of naive CD8+ T cells from blood, with Jurkat cell RNA spiked in. The subset is: FACS-sorted CD8+CD4-CCR7+CD45RA+ naive T cells. The chain carries TRBV6-5 and TRBJ2-1; TRBD1 or TRBD2 may be the D gene (5 bases each). The DNA of the CDR3 is TGTGCCAGCAGTTACTCGGGGCGGAGGCGCTCCTACAATGAGCAGTTCTTC. It encodes CASSYSGRRRSYNEQFF.